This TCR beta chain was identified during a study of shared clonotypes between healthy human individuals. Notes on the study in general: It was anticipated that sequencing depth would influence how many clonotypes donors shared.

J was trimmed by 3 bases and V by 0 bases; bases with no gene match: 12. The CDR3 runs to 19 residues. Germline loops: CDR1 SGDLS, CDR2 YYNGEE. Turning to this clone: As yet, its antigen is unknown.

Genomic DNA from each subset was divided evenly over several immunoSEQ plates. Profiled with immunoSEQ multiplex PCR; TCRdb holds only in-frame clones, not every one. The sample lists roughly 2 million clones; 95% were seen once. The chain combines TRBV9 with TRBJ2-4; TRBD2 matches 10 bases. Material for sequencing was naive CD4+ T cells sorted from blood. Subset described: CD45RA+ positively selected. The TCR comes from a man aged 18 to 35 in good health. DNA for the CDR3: TGTGCCAGCAGCGTAGATAGTAGGGGACTAGCGTCTGACAAAAACATTCAGTACTTC. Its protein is CASSVDSRGLASDKNIQYF.